Listed here are 28 T cell receptor beta chains from one sample, sequenced in a study of blood T cells in healthy people across ages. A sample-barcoded 5' primer and a J-beta primer mix were used in a second PCR of roughly 7 to 11 cycles. One entry per CDR3 protein, called by TCRdb with MiXCR from the 5' RACE reads. Of about 1.1 million distinct CDR3 sequences listed, about two fifths were seen once; the top ten hold roughly 13%. The sample comprised blood. Receptor source: a man younger than 35 in good health.

The chain recombines TRBV20-1 with TRBJ2-1, with 10 bases that match TRBD2. The CDR3 runs to 15 residues. The V gene's germline CDR1 is DFQATT and CDR2 SNEGSKA (reference sequence). V lost 6 bases to trimming and J lost 3 bases; unmatched junction nucleotides: 8. The CDR3: CSAYPSGGHYNEQFF. CDR3 DNA sequence: TGCAGTGCCTACCCTAGCGGGGGCCACTACAATGAGCAGTTCTTC.

This chain joins TRBV12-3 or TRBV12-4 and TRBJ2-3; unclear D gene. CDR3 length: 12 residues. V was cut by 3 bases and J by 8 bases, with 9 bases left in between. The CDR3 nucleotides are TGTGCCAGCAGTTTTGCCCCGGCTACGCAGTATTTT. Translated, it gives CASSFAPATQYF.

The chain is built from TRBV7-9 and TRBJ2-5; weak D call: TRBD2 (5 bases). From germline, CDR1 is SEHNR and CDR2 FQNEAQ (reference sequence). V was trimmed by 1 base and J by 4 bases, leaving 13 bases between them. The CDR3 is made up of 15 amino acids. For the CDR3, the DNA is TGTGCCAGCAGCTTAGGTCGGGGTTTTAGAGAGACCCAGTACTTC. It translates to CASSLGRGFRETQYF.

The chain recombines TRBV20-1 with TRBJ2-5; no clear D gene. The J call may be faulty, since TRBJ2-7 better matches the DNA end. Looked up from germline, CDR1 is DFQATT and CDR2 is SNEGSKA (reference sequence). The CDR3 runs 13 residues. CDR3 DNA sequence: TGCAGTGCTAGAGACGGAACTAACTACGAGCAGTACTTC. As protein: CSARDGTNYEQYF.

The rearrangement links TRBV3-1 to TRBJ2-4; no clear D. The J call is uncertain, as TRBJ2-7 better fits the DNA end. There are 12 residues in the CDR3. Germline loops: CDR1 LGHDT, CDR2 YNNKEL (reference sequence). CDR3: CASSQVRYEQYF. The CDR3 coding sequence is TGTGCCAGCAGCCAAGTGAGGTACGAGCAGTACTTC.

The rearrangement uses TRBV3-1 and TRBJ2-2; no firm D call. Trimming stripped 0 bases from V and 1 base from J, with 6 bases between. The V gene's germline CDR1 is LGHDT and CDR2 YNNKEL (reference sequence). The CDR3 sequence is 15 residues long. CDR3 in DNA: TGTGCCAGCAGCCAAGAACCCAGGAACACCGGGGAGCTGTTTTTT. It encodes CASSQEPRNTGELFF.

This clonotype came up once. Here the CDR3 reads CASSLGTRGSGRILETQYF. The CDR3 DNA is TGTGCCAGCAGCTTAGGTACCCGGGGGAGCGGGAGAATACTGGAGACCCAGTACTTC. This rearrangement joins TRBV7-2 to TRBJ2-4; the match to TRBD2 covers 8 bases. With the DNA end fitting TRBJ2-5 better, the J assignment may be wrong. Germline CDR1 and CDR2: SGHTA and FQGNSA. This CDR3 contains 19 residues.

The rearrangement uses TRBV6-2 or TRBV6-3 and TRBJ2-7; 7 nucleotides align to TRBD1. Germline CDR1 MNHEY, CDR2 SVGEGT. This CDR3 spans 16 amino acids. The V gene end was trimmed by 3 bases and the J gene end by 0 bases; junction bases not matched to a gene: 8. CDR3 region: CASSYSGQVPSYEQYF. The CDR3 DNA reads as TGTGCCAGCAGTTATTCCGGACAGGTCCCCTCCTACGAGCAGTACTTC.

In its sample, this clonotype was seen many times. V is TRBV29-1 and J is TRBJ1-2; D call uncertain. Trimming shortened V by 0 bases and J by 4 bases, and 6 bases separated the two germline ends. The CDR3 sequence is 12 residues long. Looked up from germline, CDR1 is SQVTM and CDR2 is ANQGSEA. Here the CDR3 reads CSVEESRYGYTF. CDR3 sequence (DNA): TGCAGCGTTGAAGAGAGTCGCTATGGCTACACCTTC.

J is TRBJ1-5 and V is TRBV12-3 or TRBV12-4; D gene unclear. The CDR3 has 15 amino acids. The V gene lost 3 bases and the J gene lost 4 bases, with 13 bases spanning the gap. The CDR3 region is CASSFRSEGNQPQHF. In DNA, the CDR3 is TGTGCCAGCAGTTTCCGATCAGAGGGAAATCAGCCCCAGCATTTT.

This clonotype was found many times. V is TRBV20-1 and J is TRBJ2-1; unclear D gene. CDR1 and CDR2 (germline): DFQATT, SNEGSKA (reference sequence). With 5 bases removed from V and 1 base from J, the gap between germline ends came to 9 bases. The length of the CDR3 is 13 residues. The CDR3 spells CSAVGISYNEQFF. The DNA for the CDR3 is TGCAGTGCTGTGGGGATTTCCTACAATGAGCAGTTCTTC.

The chain recombines TRBV20-1 with TRBJ2-7; D is undetermined. V was shortened by 3 bases and J by 5 bases, with 17 bases between the two germline ends. Germline values: CDR1 DFQATT, CDR2 SNEGSKA (reference sequence). The CDR3 covers 14 residues. This CDR3 reads CSASPGEGSDEQYF. CDR3 coding DNA: TGCAGTGCTAGCCCTGGGGAAGGGTCGGACGAGCAGTACTTC.

The chain employs TRBV29-1 and TRBJ1-1, with 7 bases identical to TRBD1. Germline-derived CDR1 and CDR2 are SQVTM and ANQGSEA. The CDR3 contains 11 residues. V was clipped by 4 bases and J by 7 bases; unmatched bases: 3. In DNA, the CDR3 is TGCAGCGTTGCGACAGGGATTGAAGCTTTCTTT. It is translated as CSVATGIEAFF.

The chain uses TRBV7-2 and TRBJ2-1; 9 nucleotides match TRBD2. The CDR3 contains 13 residues. Germline V gene sequence: CDR1 SGHTA, CDR2 FQGNSA. V dropped 5 bases and J dropped 15; count of bases not matched to a gene: 11. The CDR3 reads CASSPGTGTSLFF. Written as DNA, the CDR3 is TGTGCCAGCAGCCCCGGGACCGGGACTAGCCTGTTCTTC.

The genes are TRBV3-1 and TRBJ2-1; D gene ambiguous. There are 15 residues in the CDR3. Germline V gene sequence: CDR1 LGHDT, CDR2 YNNKEL (reference sequence). V lost 0 bases and J 6 bases, leaving 12 bases between the germline ends. The CDR3 region has the DNA TGTGCCAGCAGCCAAGATTGGACCTCCCCCAATGAGCAGTTCTTC. Amino acid sequence: CASSQDWTSPNEQFF.

The rearrangement links TRBV28 to TRBJ2-1; either TRBD1 or TRBD2 may fit D (6 bases each). The CDR3 is 16 amino acids. Germline loops: CDR1 MDHEN, CDR2 SYDVKM. V was trimmed by 4 bases and J by 5 bases, leaving 18 bases between them. In DNA, the CDR3 is TGTGCCAGCAGTTCCCCTAGTGGGGGGCAAGACAATGAGCAGTTCTTC. It yields the protein CASSSPSGGQDNEQFF.

This clonotype came up a few times. J is TRBJ2-1 and V is TRBV4-3; 12 bases align to TRBD2. The J call is in doubt because the DNA end fits TRBJ2-7 better. The germline gives CDR1 LGHNA, CDR2 YSLEER. The CDR3 totals 16 residues. The DNA for the CDR3 is TGCGCCAGCAGCCACGGGACTAGCGGGTCCTACAATGAGCAGTACTTC. Translating gives CASSHGTSGSYNEQYF.

J is TRBJ1-4 and V is TRBV7-2; 9 bases match TRBD1. V dropped 5 bases and J dropped 8; count of bases not matched to a gene: 21. CDR3 length equals 19 residues. Germline loops: CDR1 SGHTA, CDR2 FQGNSA. CDR3 residues: CASSHVPIGQGSMMEKLFF. Written as DNA, the CDR3 is TGTGCCAGCAGCCACGTACCGATAGGACAGGGGAGTATGATGGAAAAACTGTTTTTT.

The sample holds a few counts of this clonotype. The chain employs TRBV20-1 and TRBJ1-5; tentatively, D is TRBD1 (5 bases). Germline values: CDR1 DFQATT, CDR2 SNEGSKA (reference sequence). V was trimmed by 4 bases and J by 0 bases, leaving 13 bases between them. The CDR3 sequence is 15 residues long. The CDR3 region has the DNA TGCAGTGCTACCCGAGGAGGGGTTAGCAATCAGCCCCAGCATTTT. As protein: CSATRGGVSNQPQHF.

The chain carries TRBV20-1 and TRBJ2-3, with D possibly matching TRBD2 (5 bases). Germline V gene sequence: CDR1 DFQATT, CDR2 SNEGSKA (reference sequence). Trimming stripped 4 bases from V and 5 bases from J, with 22 bases between. This CDR3 is 16 amino acids long. The CDR3 DNA reads TGCAGTGCTATCCCCGAACTAGTCTCGTTTCGAGATACGCAGTATTTT. Protein product: CSAIPELVSFRDTQYF.

Only a few counts were recorded for this clonotype. V is TRBV20-1 and J is TRBJ2-3; no definite D call. The CDR3 consists of 11 residues. V lost 5 bases to trimming and J lost 11 bases, with 14 bases between them. CDR1 and CDR2 (germline): DFQATT, SNEGSKA (reference sequence). The CDR3, as DNA: TGCAGTGCTCTTATCGGGTCCGAGCAGTATTTT. Translation: CSALIGSEQYF.

This clonotype was detected a few times. This rearrangement joins TRBV7-2 to TRBJ1-2; TRBD1 aligns across 11 bases. The germline gives CDR1 SGHTA, CDR2 FQGNSA. J gave up 7 bases and V 2 bases, and 6 bases lay outside the gene matches. The CDR3 sequence is 15 residues long. This CDR3 is CASSLFGQGARGYTF. CDR3 nucleotides: TGTGCCAGCAGCTTATTCGGACAGGGGGCGCGTGGCTACACCTTC.

A word on this clonotype: One end of the junction fails to match germline, which may point to a read error. The chain joins TRBV18 to TRBJ2-3; D uncertain. Germline V gene lookup returns CDR1 KGHSH and CDR2 LQKENI. This CDR3 has 13 amino acids. The CDR3: CASAPPIRDTQYF. The CDR3, as DNA: TGTGCCAGCGCACCACCTATTAGAGATACGCAGTATTTT.

The rearrangement uses TRBV12-3 or TRBV12-4 and TRBJ1-1, with D possibly being TRBD1 (5 bases). This CDR3 contains 14 residues. V lost 6 bases and J 1 base, leaving 12 bases between the germline ends. CDR3 DNA: TGTGCCAGCAGGTCCCGACAGAAGAACACTGAAGCTTTCTTT. Protein sequence: CASRSRQKNTEAFF.

V is TRBV20-1 and J is TRBJ2-1; D is undetermined. V was shortened by 5 bases and J by 7 bases, with 15 bases between the two germline ends. The germline V gene encodes CDR1 DFQATT and CDR2 SNEGSKA (reference sequence). The CDR3 spans 13 residues. The CDR3 DNA is TGCAGTGCTCCGGACCTAACCGGGAATGAGCAGTTCTTC. It encodes CSAPDLTGNEQFF.

Comments on this clonotype: This may be a read error: a much more frequent sequence differs by one nucleotide. This chain connects TRBV6-2 or TRBV6-3 to TRBJ2-1, with 8 bases aligning to TRBD1. The germline gives CDR1 MNHEY, CDR2 SVGEGT. This CDR3 has 17 amino acids. With 6 bases clipped from V and 10 bases from J, the junction kept 20 bases outside the gene matches. DNA for the CDR3: TGTGCCAGCAGCCCTCGGACAGGGACATCAGCCTTCTACGAGCAGTTCTTC. Its translation: CASSPRTGTSAFYEQFF.

The sample holds a few counts of this clonotype. V gene TRBV20-1 combines with J gene TRBJ2-7; D is unclear. The CDR3 is 12 residues long. V lost 6 bases and J lost 0, with 9 bases in between. Germline V CDR1 and CDR2: DFQATT, SNEGSKA (reference sequence). CDR3 bases: TGCAGTGCCCACACTGCCTCCTACGAGCAGTACTTC. As protein: CSAHTASYEQYF.

On this clonotype: At one boundary the junction diverges from the germline segment, which might be a read error. Here the CDR3 reads CASSSGTGDSPLHF. CDR3 coding DNA: TGCGCCAGCAGTAGCGGGACCGGAGATTCACCCCTCCACTTT. This chain links TRBV5-6 with TRBJ1-6, with D tentatively TRBD1 (5 bases). Germline values: CDR1 SGHDT, CDR2 YYEEEE. The length of the CDR3 is 14 residues.